The clone carrying this T cell receptor (beta chain) was observed a handful of times. The target antigen is unknown. Looked up from germline, CDR1 is MNHNY and CDR2 is SVGAGI (reference sequence). The CDR3 consists of 13 residues. The germline V and J ends were trimmed by 2 bases and 5 bases, with 9 bases remaining between them. The data stem from a study of CD8+ T cells in alopecia areata. Regarding the study as a whole: Researchers report lesional scalp, most notably alopecia totalis/universalis, outstripped normal scalp in clonality. Any link of baseline CD8+ expansion to response, resting on one nonresponder, remains uncertain.

The sample's treatment: oral pan-JAK inhibitor, 5-10 mg twice daily. RNA, once extracted, was reverse transcribed into cDNA for use as the sequencing template. Sequencing was performed with immunoSEQ multiplex PCR; in TCRdb, only in-frame clones are kept and a portion is missing. The repertoire has some 200,000 clones, over 45% of them found once; the top ten carry 5.5%. Sequenced here: CD4+ T cells sorted from blood, sampled at week 24, from a patient treated with tofacitinib. V usage is TRBV6-6 and J usage is TRBJ1-1; TRBD1 is a possible D gene (6 bases). The sequence was collected from a human donor with alopecia areata. This CDR3 is CASSYQGRTEAFF. CDR3 nucleotides: TGTGCCAGCAGTTACCAGGGGAGGACTGAAGCTTTCTTT.